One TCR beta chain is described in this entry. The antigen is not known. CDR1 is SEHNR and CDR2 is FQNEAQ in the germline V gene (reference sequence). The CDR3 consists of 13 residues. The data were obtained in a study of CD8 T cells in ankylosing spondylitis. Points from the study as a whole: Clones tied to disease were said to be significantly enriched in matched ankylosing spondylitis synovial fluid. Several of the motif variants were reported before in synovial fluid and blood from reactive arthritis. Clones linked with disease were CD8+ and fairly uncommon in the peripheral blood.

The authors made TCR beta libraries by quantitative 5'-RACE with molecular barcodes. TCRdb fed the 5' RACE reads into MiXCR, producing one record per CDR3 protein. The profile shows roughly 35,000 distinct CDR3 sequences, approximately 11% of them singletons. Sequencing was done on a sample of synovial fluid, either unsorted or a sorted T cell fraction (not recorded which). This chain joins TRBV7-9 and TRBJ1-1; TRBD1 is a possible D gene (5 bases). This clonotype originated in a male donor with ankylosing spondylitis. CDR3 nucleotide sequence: TGTGTGAATGACCGGGGGGGAGGCACTGAAGCTTTCTTT. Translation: CVNDRGGGTEAFF.